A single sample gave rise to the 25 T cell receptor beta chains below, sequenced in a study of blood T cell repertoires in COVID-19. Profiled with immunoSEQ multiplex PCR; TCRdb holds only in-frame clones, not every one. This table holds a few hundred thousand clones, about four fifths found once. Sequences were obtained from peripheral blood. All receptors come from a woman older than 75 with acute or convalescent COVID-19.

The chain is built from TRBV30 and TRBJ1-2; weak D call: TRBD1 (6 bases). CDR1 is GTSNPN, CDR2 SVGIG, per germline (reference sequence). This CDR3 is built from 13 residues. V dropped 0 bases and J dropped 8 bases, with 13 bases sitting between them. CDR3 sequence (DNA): TGTGCCTGGAGTGTACGGGGGGCGGGGGGCTACACCTTC. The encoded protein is CAWSVRGAGGYTF.

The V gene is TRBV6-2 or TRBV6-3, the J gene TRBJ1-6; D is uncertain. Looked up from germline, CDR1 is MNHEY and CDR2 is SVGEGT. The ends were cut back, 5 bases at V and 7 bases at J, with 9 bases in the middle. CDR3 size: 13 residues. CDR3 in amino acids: CASSQIQNSPLHF. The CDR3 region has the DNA TGTGCCAGCAGTCAAATACAGAATTCACCCCTCCACTTT.

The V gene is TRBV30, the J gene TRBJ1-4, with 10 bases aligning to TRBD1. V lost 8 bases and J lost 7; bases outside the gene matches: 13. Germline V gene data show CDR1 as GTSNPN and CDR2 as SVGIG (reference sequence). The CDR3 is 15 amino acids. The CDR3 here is CATTKPGQGSEKLFF. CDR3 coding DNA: TGTGCCACTACTAAACCGGGACAGGGGTCTGAAAAACTGTTTTTT.

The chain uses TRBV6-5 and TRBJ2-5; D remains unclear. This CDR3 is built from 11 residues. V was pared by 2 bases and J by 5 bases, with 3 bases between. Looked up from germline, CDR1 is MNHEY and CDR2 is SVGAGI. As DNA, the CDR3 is TGTGCCAGCAGTTACGAGGAGACCCAGTACTTC. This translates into CASSYEETQYF.

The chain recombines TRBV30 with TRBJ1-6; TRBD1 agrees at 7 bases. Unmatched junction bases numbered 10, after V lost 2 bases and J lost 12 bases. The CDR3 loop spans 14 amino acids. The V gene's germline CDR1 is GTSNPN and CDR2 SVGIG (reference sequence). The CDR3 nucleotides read TGTGCCTGGAGTCTCATCGCGGGACAGCAACCCCTCCACTTT. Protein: CAWSLIAGQQPLHF.

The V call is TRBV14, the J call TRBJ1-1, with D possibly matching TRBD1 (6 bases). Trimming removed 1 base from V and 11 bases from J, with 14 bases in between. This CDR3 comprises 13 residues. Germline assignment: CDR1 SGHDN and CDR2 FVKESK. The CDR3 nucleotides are TGTGCCAGCAGCCAAGGAGGGACAATAGCCGCTTTCTTT. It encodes CASSQGGTIAAFF.

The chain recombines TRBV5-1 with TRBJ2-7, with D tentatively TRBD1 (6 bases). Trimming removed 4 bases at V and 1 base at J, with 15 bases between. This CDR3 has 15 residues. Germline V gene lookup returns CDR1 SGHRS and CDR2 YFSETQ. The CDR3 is CASSPGQSSSYEQYF. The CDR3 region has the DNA TGCGCCAGCAGCCCAGGACAGAGCTCGTCCTACGAGCAGTACTTC.

DNA of the CDR3: TGTGCCAGCAGCCCAGGCGCAGGGGGCTCTGAAGCTTTCTTT. It specifies CASSPGAGGSEAFF. The chain employs TRBV3-1 (or the pseudogene TRBV3-2) and TRBJ1-1; 8 positions agree with TRBD1. CDR1 and CDR2 from the germline V gene are LGHDT and YNNKEL (reference sequence). This CDR3 is 14 amino acids long. Trimming cost V 4 bases and J 6 bases; bases outside gene matches: 7.

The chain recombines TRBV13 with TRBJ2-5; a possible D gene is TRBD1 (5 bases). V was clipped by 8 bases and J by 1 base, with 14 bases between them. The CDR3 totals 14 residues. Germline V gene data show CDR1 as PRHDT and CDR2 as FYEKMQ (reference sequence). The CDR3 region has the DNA TGTGCCAGCGGACCCCGACAGATCCAAGAGACCCAGTACTTC. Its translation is CASGPRQIQETQYF.

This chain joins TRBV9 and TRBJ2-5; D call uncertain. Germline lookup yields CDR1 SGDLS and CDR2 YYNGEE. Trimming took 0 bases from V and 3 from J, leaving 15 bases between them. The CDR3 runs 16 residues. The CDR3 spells CASSVGATNSKETQYF. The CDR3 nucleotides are TGTGCCAGCAGCGTAGGCGCCACGAATTCGAAAGAGACCCAGTACTTC. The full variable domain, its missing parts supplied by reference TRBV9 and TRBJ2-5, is DSGVTQTPKHLITATGQRVTLRCSPRSGDLSVYWYQQSLDQGLQFLIQYYNGEERAKGNILERFSAQQFPDLHSELNLSSLELGDSALYFCASSVGATNSKETQYFGPGTRLLVL.

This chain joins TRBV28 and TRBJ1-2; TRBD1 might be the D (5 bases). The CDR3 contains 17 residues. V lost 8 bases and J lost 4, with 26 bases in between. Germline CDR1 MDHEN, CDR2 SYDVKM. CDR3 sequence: CASRNWGSAGDAYGYTF. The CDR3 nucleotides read TGTGCCAGCCGCAACTGGGGGTCGGCGGGGGATGCCTATGGCTACACCTTC.

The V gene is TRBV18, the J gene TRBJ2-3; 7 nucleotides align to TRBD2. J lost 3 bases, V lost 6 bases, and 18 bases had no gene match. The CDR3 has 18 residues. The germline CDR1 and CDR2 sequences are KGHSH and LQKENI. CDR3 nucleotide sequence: TGTGCCAGCTCCCAAGTCGGGGCTAGCGGATTGGGGACAGATACGCAGTATTTT. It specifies CASSQVGASGLGTDTQYF.

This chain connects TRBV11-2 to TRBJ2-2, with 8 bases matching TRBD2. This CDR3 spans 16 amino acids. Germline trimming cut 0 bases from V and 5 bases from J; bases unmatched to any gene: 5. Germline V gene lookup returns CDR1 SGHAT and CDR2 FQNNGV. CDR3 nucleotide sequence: TGTGCCAGCAGCTTAGACCGGGGGGGCTGGACCGGGGAGCTGTTTTTT. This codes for CASSLDRGGWTGELFF.

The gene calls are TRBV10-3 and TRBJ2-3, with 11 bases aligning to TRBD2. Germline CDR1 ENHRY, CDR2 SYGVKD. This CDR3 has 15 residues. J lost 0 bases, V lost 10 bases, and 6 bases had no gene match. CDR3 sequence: CATDGLAGSTDTQYF. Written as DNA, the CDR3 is TGTGCCACCGACGGACTAGCGGGTAGCACAGATACGCAGTATTTT.

In nucleotides, the CDR3 is TGTGCCAGCAGCTTATTGGGCGAAAATGAGCAGTTCTTC. This gives the protein CASSLLGENEQFF. The rearrangement links TRBV7-2 to TRBJ2-1; D call uncertain. V shed 2 bases and J shed 7 bases, with 9 bases lying between them. Germline CDR1 SGHTA, CDR2 FQGNSA. This CDR3 is 13 amino acids long.

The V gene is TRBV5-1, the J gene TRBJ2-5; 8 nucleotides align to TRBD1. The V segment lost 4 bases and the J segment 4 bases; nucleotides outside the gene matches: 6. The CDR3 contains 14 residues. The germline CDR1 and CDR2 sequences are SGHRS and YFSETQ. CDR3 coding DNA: TGCGCCAGCAGCGTAGGACAGGGTTCAGAGACCCAGTACTTC. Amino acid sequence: CASSVGQGSETQYF.

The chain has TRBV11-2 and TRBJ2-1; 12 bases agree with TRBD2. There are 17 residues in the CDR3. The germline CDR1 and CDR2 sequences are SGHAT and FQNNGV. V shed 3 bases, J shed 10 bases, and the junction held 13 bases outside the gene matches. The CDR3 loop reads CASSFSLIGTSGFEQFF. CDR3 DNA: TGTGCCAGCAGCTTTTCACTTATCGGGACTAGCGGGTTCGAGCAGTTCTTC.

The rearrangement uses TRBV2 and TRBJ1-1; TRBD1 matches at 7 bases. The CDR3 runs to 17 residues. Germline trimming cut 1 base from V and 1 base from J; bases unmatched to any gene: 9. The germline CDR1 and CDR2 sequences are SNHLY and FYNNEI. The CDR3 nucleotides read TGTGCCAGCAGTGAAGGGTTAATAGGGGGCGCGAACACTGAAGCTTTCTTT. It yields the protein CASSEGLIGGANTEAFF.

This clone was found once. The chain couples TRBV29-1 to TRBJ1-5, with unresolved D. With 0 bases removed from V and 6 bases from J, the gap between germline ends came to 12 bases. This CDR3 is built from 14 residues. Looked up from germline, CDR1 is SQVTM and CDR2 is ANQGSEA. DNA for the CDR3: TGCAGCGTTGAAGAGGGAGGGTTTGGTCAGCCCCAGCATTTT. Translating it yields CSVEEGGFGQPQHF.

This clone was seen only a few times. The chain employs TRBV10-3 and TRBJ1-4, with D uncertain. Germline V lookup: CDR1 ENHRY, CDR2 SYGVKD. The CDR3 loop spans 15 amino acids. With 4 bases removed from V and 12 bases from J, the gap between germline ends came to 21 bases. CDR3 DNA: TGTGCCATCAGTGGTGGGCCCGCCGGGTTGGAGGAACTGTTTTTT. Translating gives CAISGGPAGLEELFF.

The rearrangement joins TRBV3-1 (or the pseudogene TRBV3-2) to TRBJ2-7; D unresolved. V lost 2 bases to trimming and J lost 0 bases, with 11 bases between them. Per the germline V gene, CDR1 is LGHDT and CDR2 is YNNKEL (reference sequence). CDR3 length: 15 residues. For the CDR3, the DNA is TGTGCCAGCAGCCAAACACTAAGTTACTCCTACGAGCAGTACTTC. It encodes CASSQTLSYSYEQYF.

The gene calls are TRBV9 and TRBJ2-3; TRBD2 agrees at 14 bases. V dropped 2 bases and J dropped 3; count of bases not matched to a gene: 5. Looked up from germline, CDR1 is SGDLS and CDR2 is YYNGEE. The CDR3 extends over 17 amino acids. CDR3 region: CASSVGGLAGGTDTQYF. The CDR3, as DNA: TGTGCCAGCAGCGTTGGCGGACTAGCGGGAGGAACAGATACGCAGTATTTT.

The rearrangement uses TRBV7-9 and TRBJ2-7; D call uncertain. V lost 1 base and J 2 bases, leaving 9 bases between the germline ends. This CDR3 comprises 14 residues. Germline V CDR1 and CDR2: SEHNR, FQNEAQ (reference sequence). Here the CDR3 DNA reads TGTGCCAGCAGCTTAGGCCGAGAAGCCTACGAGCAGTACTTC. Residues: CASSLGREAYEQYF.

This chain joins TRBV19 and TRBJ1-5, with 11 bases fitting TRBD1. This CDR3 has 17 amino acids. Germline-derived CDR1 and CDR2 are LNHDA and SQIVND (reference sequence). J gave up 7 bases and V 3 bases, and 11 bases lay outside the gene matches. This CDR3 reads CASSIYHGDRGSQPQHF. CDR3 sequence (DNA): TGTGCCAGTAGTATCTATCACGGGGACAGGGGGTCCCAGCCCCAGCATTTT.

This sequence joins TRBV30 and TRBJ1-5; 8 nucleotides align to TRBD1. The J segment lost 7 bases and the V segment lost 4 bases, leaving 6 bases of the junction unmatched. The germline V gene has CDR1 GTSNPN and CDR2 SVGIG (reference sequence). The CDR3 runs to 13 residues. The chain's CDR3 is CAWNKQGAQPQHF. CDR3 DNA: TGTGCCTGGAACAAGCAGGGGGCACAGCCCCAGCATTTT.